The TCR beta chain under discussion was sequenced for a study of shared clonotypes between healthy human individuals. Findings and caveats of the study: Naive CD4 clonotypes were shared across several donors at roughly 5%. Clonotypes which were not shared had lower generation probabilities than clonotypes that all four donors shared.

Note on this clone: Its antigen is not known.

It was CD45RO-negative cells, positively selected for CCR7, that made up naive CD8 cells, with terminally differentiated effector memory CD45RA+ cells excluded. It was around 180 ng DNA, 28,000 or so T cell genomes, that sorted-subset replicate PCRs used. Method: immunoSEQ multiplex PCR; TCRdb's copy keeps in-frame clones and lacks some. The repertoire includes about 700,000 clones, roughly 94% of them detected once, and approximately 22% sits in the top ten. Trimming at V came to 9 bases and at J to 4 bases, leaving 10 bases not matched to a gene. The CDR3 is 14 amino acids. Germline loops: CDR1 LNHDA, CDR2 SQIVND (reference sequence).

This TCR was sampled from a man aged 30 to 39 in good health. V gene TRBV19 combines with J gene TRBJ2-7, with 9 bases aligning to TRBD1. Sequenced input: naive CD8+ T cells sorted from blood. The chain's CDR3 is CASSKGTGKYEQYF. CDR3 bases: TGTGCCAGCTCAAAGGGGACAGGGAAATACGAGCAGTACTTC.